Listed below are T cell receptor beta chains from one sample, sequenced in a study of OX40 agonist ivuxolimab in advanced cancers. Profiled with immunoSEQ multiplex PCR; TCRdb holds only in-frame clones, not every one. This sample has over 100,000 clones, with just over 90% found just once. Sequencing used CD4+ or CD8+ T cells sorted from blood, obtained in a trial of the OX40 agonist ivuxolimab. These receptors were collected from an adult with an advanced solid tumor such as melanoma, head and neck, liver or kidney cancer. Each CDR3 is given with its conserved first and last residue. A D gene is named only where the DNA matches it firmly. Clone size is not always given. Where it is, it says once, few, many or a class for expanded clones.

d_call | j_call | v_call | clone_size | cdr3_aa | cdr3_nt
NA | TRBJ2-7 | TRBV19 | NA | CASSAREPAYEQYF | TGTGCCAGTAGCGCGAGGGAGCCGGCCTACGAGCAGTACTTC
NA | TRBJ1-6 | TRBV30 | NA | CAWSIRLKGSNSPLHF | TGTGCCTGGAGTATACGACTGAAGGGGTCTAATTCACCCCTCCACTTT
NA | TRBJ1-1 | TRBV15 | NA | CATSREAAGYTLNTEAFF | TGTGCCACCAGCAGAGAGGCGGCAGGATATACCCTGAACACTGAAGCTTTCTTT
NA | TRBJ2-7 | TRBV19 | NA | CARGRRVPHTYEQYF | TGTGCCAGAGGACGTAGGGTCCCTCATACCTACGAGCAGTACTTC
TRBD1 | TRBJ1-1 | TRBV6-1 | NA | CASSEGQGALYLYTEAFF | TGTGCCAGCAGTGAAGGGCAGGGGGCTCTGTATTTGTACACTGAAGCTTTCTTT
NA | TRBJ2-6 | TRBV15 | NA | CATSRDRGSSGANVLTF | TGTGCCACCAGCAGAGATCGTGGGTCCTCTGGGGCCAACGTCCTGACTTTC
NA | TRBJ2-7 | TRBV6-5 | NA | CASSYSGRAGYEQYF | TGTGCCAGCAGTTACTCGGGCAGGGCCGGCTACGAGCAGTACTTC
NA | TRBJ2-1 | TRBV11-3 | NA | CASSRSEPYEQFF | TGTGCCAGCAGCCGGTCTGAGCCCTATGAGCAGTTCTTC
NA | TRBJ2-3 | TRBV27 | NA | CASSFGGASTDTQYF | TGTGCCAGCAGTTTCGGCGGAGCTAGCACAGATACGCAGTATTTT
NA | TRBJ1-3 | TRBV5-1 | NA | CASSLEALSGNTIYF | TGCGCCAGCAGCTTAGAGGCACTTTCTGGAAACACCATATATTTT
NA | TRBJ2-1 | TRBV9 | NA | CASSGVATEQFF | TGTGCCAGCAGCGGGGTAGCGACTGAGCAGTTCTTC
NA | TRBJ1-3 | TRBV7-8 | NA | CASSLVGNLRGNTIYF | TGTGCCAGCAGCTTAGTGGGGAACCTCCGTGGAAACACCATATATTTT
NA | TRBJ1-4 | TRBV7-9 | NA | CASSLQGWYEKLFF | TGTGCCAGCAGCTTACAGGGGTGGTATGAAAAACTGTTTTTT
NA | TRBJ2-1 | TRBV7-9 | NA | CASSPPLIYNEQFF | TGTGCCAGCAGCCCCCCCCTAATTTACAATGAGCAGTTCTTC
NA | TRBJ2-7 | TRBV7-3 | NA | CASSLMSGSGEQYF | TGTGCCAGCAGCTTAATGTCGGGGTCCGGCGAGCAGTACTTC
TRBD1 | TRBJ1-4 | TRBV6-1 | NA | CASSPRQGRGEKLFF | TGTGCCAGCAGTCCCCGACAGGGGCGCGGCGAAAAACTGTTTTTT
TRBD2 | TRBJ2-1 | TRBV10-3 | NA | CATGTSVYNEQFF | TGTGCCACCGGGACTAGCGTTTACAATGAGCAGTTCTTC
TRBD1 | TRBJ2-2 | TRBV9 | NA | CASSIRDRGSGELFF | TGTGCCAGCAGCATCCGGGACAGGGGATCCGGGGAGCTGTTTTTT
NA | TRBJ2-5 | TRBV7-2 | NA | CASSFGAEKETQYF | TGTGCCAGCAGCTTCGGCGCGGAAAAAGAGACCCAGTACTTC
TRBD1 | TRBJ1-2 | TRBV7-9 | NA | CASSLFAGQINYGYTF | TGTGCCAGCAGCTTATTCGCGGGACAGATTAACTATGGCTACACCTTC
TRBD2 | TRBJ2-7 | TRBV7-8 | NA | CASSLPSGGGYGEQYF | TGTGCCAGCAGCTTACCCTCCGGGGGGGGTTATGGCGAGCAGTACTTC
NA | TRBJ2-1 | TRBV27 | NA | CASSQRAQFF | TGTGCCAGCAGTCAGAGGGCGCAGTTCTTC
NA | TRBJ1-2 | TRBV9 | NA | CASSVGGNLDYTF | TGTGCCAGCAGCGTAGGGGGCAATCTTGACTACACCTTC
NA | TRBJ2-1 | TRBV7-3 | NA | CASSLMALRVSNEQFF | TGTGCCAGCAGCTTAATGGCTCTTCGGGTGTCCAATGAGCAGTTCTTC
NA | TRBJ2-7 | TRBV5-6 | NA | CASRRQGYEQYF | TGTGCCAGCAGGAGGCAGGGCTACGAGCAGTACTTC
NA | TRBJ2-5 | TRBV28 | NA | CASSSPRGARETQYF | TGTGCCAGCAGTTCGCCGCGGGGCGCGAGGGAGACCCAGTACTTC
NA | TRBJ2-1 | TRBV28 | NA | CASTVGTGSYNEQFF | TGTGCCAGCACTGTAGGCACGGGGTCCTACAATGAGCAGTTCTTC
TRBD1 | TRBJ1-2 | TRBV5-4 | NA | CASSLTGDYGYTF | TGTGCCAGCAGCCTGACAGGGGACTATGGCTACACCTTC
NA | TRBJ2-3 | TRBV27 | NA | CASSPQSLAVTDTQYF | TGTGCCAGCAGCCCCCAGAGTTTGGCAGTCACAGATACGCAGTATTTT
NA | TRBJ1-1 | TRBV19 | NA | CASSIIENTEAFF | TGTGCCAGTAGTATAATCGAGAACACTGAAGCTTTCTTT
NA | TRBJ2-1 | TRBV10-3 | NA | CAISDEPYNEQFF | TGTGCCATCAGTGACGAGCCCTACAATGAGCAGTTCTTC
TRBD1 | TRBJ2-7 | TRBV7-9 | NA | CASSFAAGTGGDEQYF | TGTGCCAGCAGCTTCGCCGCCGGGACAGGGGGCGACGAGCAGTACTTC
TRBD1 | TRBJ1-1 | TRBV7-8 | NA | CASSYQGAEDTEAFF | TGTGCCAGCAGCTACCAGGGGGCGGAGGACACTGAAGCTTTCTTT
NA | TRBJ2-7 | TRBV10-2 | NA | CASQDRFGGSSYEQYF | TGCGCCAGCCAGGACCGATTCGGGGGTTCCTCCTACGAGCAGTACTTC
TRBD2 | TRBJ2-7 | TRBV30 | NA | CAWSVPGAGGAYEQYF | TGTGCCTGGAGTGTACCAGGTGCGGGGGGCGCCTACGAGCAGTACTTC
NA | TRBJ2-3 | TRBV7-2 | few | CASSYSPSPSTDTQYF | TGTGCCAGCAGCTATTCCCCGAGCCCCAGCACAGATACGCAGTATTTT
NA | TRBJ1-1 | TRBV9 | NA | CASSVDPAAQGPRDTEAFF | TGTGCCAGCAGCGTAGACCCCGCGGCTCAGGGGCCTCGCGACACTGAAGCTTTCTTT
NA | TRBJ2-2 | TRBV6-5 | NA | CASSRRGGNTGELFF | TGTGCCAGCAGCCGCCGAGGAGGGAACACCGGGGAGCTGTTTTTT
NA | TRBJ1-3 | TRBV6-8 | NA | CASSRLGGTSGNTIYF | TGTGCCAGCAGTAGGTTAGGAGGGACCTCTGGAAACACCATATATTTT
NA | TRBJ1-5 | TRBV28 | NA | CASSLLGRSQHF | TGTGCCAGCAGTTTACTCGGCCGGTCCCAGCATTTT
NA | TRBJ2-3 | TRBV6-1 | NA | CASILVPRGTDTQYF | TGTGCCAGCATTCTCGTCCCGAGGGGCACAGATACGCAGTATTTT
NA | TRBJ2-7 | TRBV29-1 | NA | CSVPSASYEQYF | TGCAGCGTTCCGAGCGCTTCCTACGAGCAGTACTTC
TRBD1 | TRBJ1-4 | TRBV5-5 | NA | CASSRQGLNEKLFF | TGTGCCAGCAGCAGACAGGGCCTAAATGAAAAACTGTTTTTT
NA | TRBJ2-2 | TRBV7-8 | NA | CASSTYTGELFF | TGTGCCAGCAGCACGTACACCGGGGAGCTGTTTTTT
NA | TRBJ1-4 | TRBV5-5 | NA | CASSQMVGKDYEKLFF | TGTGCCAGCAGCCAGATGGTCGGCAAGGACTATGAAAAACTGTTTTTT
NA | TRBJ2-6 | TRBV15 | NA | CATAEQTSGANVLTF | TGTGCCACCGCTGAACAGACCTCTGGGGCCAACGTCCTGACTTTC
NA | TRBJ1-1 | TRBV30 | NA | CAWSGSKKAFF | TGTGCCTGGAGTGGCAGTAAAAAAGCTTTCTTT